The 18 T cell receptor beta chains in this list originate from one sample, sequenced in a study of PD-1 blockade in classical Hodgkin lymphoma. Each patient's relapse followed autologous stem cell transplantation, and brentuximab vedotin exposure varied. This table comes from immunoSEQ multiplex PCR, and its TCRdb copy is limited to in-frame clones, with some not included. The table has over 60,000 clones, over 55% seen once; the top ten hold about 9.8%. Here the sequenced sample was peripheral blood mononuclear cells (PBMCs), taken before the second cycle of nivolumab. All receptors derive from a human donor with classical Hodgkin lymphoma.

The CDR3 sequence: CASSLKGNEQFF. The CDR3 region has the DNA TGCGCCAGCAGCTTGAAAGGAAATGAGCAGTTCTTC. The chain employs TRBV5-1 and TRBJ2-1; D gene uncertain. Trimming cost V 1 base and J 7 bases, with 6 bases left between them. This CDR3 region has 12 residues. Germline CDR1 SGHRS, CDR2 YFSETQ.

The rearrangement uses TRBV28 and TRBJ2-5; 9 nucleotides align to TRBD2. CDR1 is MDHEN and CDR2 is SYDVKM in the germline V gene. The CDR3 runs to 14 residues. With V trimmed by 6 bases and J by 4 bases, 6 bases remained unmatched. CDR3 sequence: CASSSSGVRETQYF. Written as DNA, the CDR3 is TGTGCCAGCAGCTCTAGCGGGGTCCGAGAGACCCAGTACTTC.

This rearrangement joins TRBV5-1 to TRBJ1-6, with D maybe TRBD1 (5 bases). The CDR3 spans 15 residues. The ends were cut back, 1 base at V and 9 bases at J, with 14 bases in the middle. Germline loops: CDR1 SGHRS, CDR2 YFSETQ. CDR3 protein: CASSLKGSGGSPLHF. DNA for the CDR3: TGCGCCAGCAGCTTGAAGGGCTCGGGGGGTTCACCCCTCCACTTT.

Only a few counts were recorded for this clone. The J gene is TRBJ2-7, the V gene TRBV28, with D uncertain. Germline V CDR1 and CDR2: MDHEN, SYDVKM. Trimming shortened V by 11 bases and J by 2 bases, and 19 bases separated the two germline ends. The CDR3 length is 14 residues. This CDR3 reads CAASSGPPTYEQYF. CDR3 bases: TGTGCCGCCTCCTCCGGACCGCCGACCTACGAGCAGTACTTC.

The V call is TRBV6-1, the J call TRBJ2-7; 8 positions match TRBD1. This CDR3 spans 14 amino acids. With 6 bases clipped from V and 4 bases from J, the junction kept 8 bases outside the gene matches. Germline V lookup: CDR1 MNHNS, CDR2 SASEGT. CDR3 region: CASSRDRSGYEQYF. The CDR3 DNA reads as TGTGCCAGCAGCCGGGACAGGAGCGGGTACGAGCAGTACTTC.

The chain employs TRBV6-5 and TRBJ2-5, with D possibly TRBD1 on 7 matching bases. The CDR3 spans 15 residues. V was pared by 0 bases and J by 5 bases, with 13 bases between. In germline, CDR1 is MNHEY, CDR2 SVGAGI. CDR3 nucleotide sequence: TGTGCCAGCAGTTACTCTGGTGCAGGGGGGGAGACCCAGTACTTC. Translated, it gives CASSYSGAGGETQYF.

The chain joins TRBV19 to TRBJ1-5; D call uncertain. V dropped 7 bases and J dropped 0 bases, with 16 bases sitting between them. From germline, CDR1 is LNHDA and CDR2 SQIVND (reference sequence). This CDR3 spans 16 amino acids. CDR3 in amino acids: CASIRSAVYSNQPQHF. The CDR3 nucleotides read TGTGCCAGTATCAGGTCGGCAGTTTATAGCAATCAGCCCCAGCATTTT. Complete variable domain (other parts from reference TRBV19 and TRBJ1-5): DGGITQSPKYLFRKEGQNVTLSCEQNLNHDAMYWYRQDPGQGLRLIYYSQIVNDFQKGDIAEGYSVSREKKESFPLTVTSAQKNPTAFYLCASIRSAVYSNQPQHFGDGTRLSIL.

To note about this clone: The limits of the CDR3 on the DNA are not certain, so only TCRdb's listed CDR3 is given. At the DNA level, this CDR3 is encoded by other sequences in the same sample as well. V usage is TRBV29-1 and J usage is TRBJ1-1; the D call TRBD1 from the table was never checked on the DNA. Per germline, CDR1 SQVTM and CDR2 ANQGSEA. The CDR3 totals 12 residues, both ends included. The CDR3: CSVGQGITEAFF.

The chain links TRBV4-1 to TRBJ2-1; the D gene could be TRBD1 or TRBD2 (6 bases each). Germline V gene sequence: CDR1 MGHRA, CDR2 YSYEKL. This CDR3 is built from 17 residues. The V end was cut by 0 bases, the J end by 0 bases, with 12 bases between. The CDR3, as DNA: TGCGCCAGCAGCCAAGATTTAGGGGGGAGCTCCTACAATGAGCAGTTCTTC. This encodes CASSQDLGGSSYNEQFF.

The chain recombines TRBV7-9 with TRBJ2-1; D remains ambiguous. V lost 8 bases and J lost 0, with 5 bases in between. CDR1 SEHNR and CDR2 FQNEAQ come from the germline V gene (reference sequence). The CDR3 has 12 amino acids. The CDR3 bases are TGTGCCAGCGGGAACTCCTACAATGAGCAGTTCTTC. It translates to CASGNSYNEQFF. The variable domain in full, with the rest retrieved from reference TRBV7-9 and TRBJ2-1, is DTGVSQNPRHKITKRGQNVTFRCDPISEHNRLYWYRQTLGQGPEFLTYFQNEAQLEKSRLLSDRFSAERPKGSFSTLEIQRTEQGDSAMYLCASGNSYNEQFFGPGTRLTVL.

This clone was seen a few times. The chain couples TRBV5-5 to TRBJ2-1; TRBD1 aligns across 8 bases. With 5 bases clipped from V and 0 bases from J, the junction kept 10 bases outside the gene matches. The CDR3 spans 17 residues. Germline CDR1 SGHKS, CDR2 YYEKEE (reference sequence). The CDR3 is CASSLDRGFSSYNEQFF. CDR3 nucleotides: TGTGCCAGCAGTTTAGACAGGGGTTTTAGCTCCTACAATGAGCAGTTCTTC.

The CDR3 region is CASSIYGGAVSSYEQYF. DNA of the CDR3: TGTGCCAGTAGTATATACGGGGGGGCAGTTTCGTCCTACGAGCAGTACTTC. The chain carries TRBV19 and TRBJ2-7; TRBD2 aligns across 8 bases. CDR1 and CDR2 from the germline V gene are LNHDA and SQIVND (reference sequence). This CDR3 is built from 17 residues. V lost 2 bases to trimming and J lost 1 base; unmatched junction nucleotides: 10.

The chain carries TRBV27 and TRBJ2-7, with 7 bases fitting TRBD1. The germline gives CDR1 MNHEY, CDR2 SMNVEV (reference sequence). Trimming cost V 4 bases and J 5 bases; bases outside gene matches: 11. The CDR3 sequence is 15 residues long. CDR3 nucleotide sequence: TGTGCCAGCAGTTCACAGGGGTCTACCGTTGACGAGCAGTACTTC. Translating it yields CASSSQGSTVDEQYF.

V is TRBV30 and J is TRBJ1-2; 10 positions agree with TRBD1. V shed 4 bases and J 8 bases; nucleotides not matched to a gene: 10. The CDR3 has 14 residues. The germline V gene has CDR1 GTSNPN and CDR2 SVGIG (reference sequence). CDR3 in amino acids: CAWTRGTGANGYTF. The CDR3 DNA reads TGTGCCTGGACTCGAGGGACAGGGGCAAACGGCTACACCTTC.

In the case of this clone: The same CDR3 also results from other DNA sequences found in this sample. The chain combines TRBV18 with TRBJ1-1; 8 nucleotides agree with TRBD1. Germline V gene data show CDR1 as KGHSH and CDR2 as LQKENI. V lost 6 bases to trimming and J lost 1 base; unmatched junction nucleotides: 7. This CDR3 is built from 15 residues. The CDR3 DNA sequence: TGTGCCAGCTCCCCTCCAGGGGGCTCGAACACTGAAGCTTTCTTT. This sequence encodes CASSPPGGSNTEAFF.

The chain combines TRBV9 with TRBJ2-3; 8 positions agree with TRBD2. CDR1 SGDLS and CDR2 YYNGEE come from the germline V gene. CDR3 size: 15 residues. The V segment lost 0 bases and the J segment 8 bases; nucleotides outside the gene matches: 8. Here the CDR3 DNA reads TGTGCCAGCAGCGTAGAAAGCGGGAGTCACGGTACGCAGTATTTT. This codes for CASSVESGSHGTQYF.

The rearrangement joins TRBV2 to TRBJ2-1; the D gene is possibly TRBD1 (7 bases). Trimming took 1 base from V and 9 from J, leaving 19 bases between them. The CDR3 is made up of 16 amino acids. Germline CDR1 and CDR2: SNHLY and FYNNEI. DNA for the CDR3: TGTGCCAGCAGTGAAGTTCCCGGGACAGCGCGGGGTGAGCAGTTCTTC. This codes for CASSEVPGTARGEQFF.

This clone was seen more than once but under ten times. The chain joins TRBV19 to TRBJ2-7, with TRBD2 matching over 13 bases. V lost 3 bases and J lost 6; bases outside the gene matches: 8. Germline assignment: CDR1 LNHDA and CDR2 SQIVND (reference sequence). The CDR3 runs 16 residues. The chain's CDR3 is CASSITGTSGIGEQYF. CDR3 in DNA: TGTGCCAGTAGTATCACCGGGACTAGCGGGATAGGCGAGCAGTACTTC.